Sequencing of this T cell receptor (beta chain) was carried out in a study of blood T cell repertoires in COVID-19. Study as a whole: Samples taken during acute and convalescent COVID-19 were collected in the United States, Italy and Spain.

Trimming at V came to 6 bases and at J to 2 bases, leaving 5 bases not matched to a gene. The CDR3 loop spans 14 amino acids. Germline V lookup: CDR1 KGHSH, CDR2 LQKENI. Seattle-derived patients entered the study during active infection and were followed longitudinally. In the original processing: Amplification with reference gene primers provided the estimates of nucleated cell counts. The data were produced by immunoSEQ multiplex PCR, yet TCRdb's version contains in-frame clones alone and is incomplete. Clone size and V and J calls were adopted from that table, with D and trimming inferred from the DNA. This table has 200,000 to 250,000 clones, around 86% appearing once.

The specimen was peripheral blood. The chain couples TRBV18 to TRBJ2-5, with 8 bases fitting TRBD1. The source is a woman at least 80 years old with COVID-19, enrolled during active disease. As DNA, the CDR3 is TGTGCCAGCTCGCCCAGACAGGGGCAAGAGACCCAGTACTTC. It encodes CASSPRQGQETQYF.